A single T cell receptor (beta chain) is shown here with its context. This sample was included in a study of blood T cell repertoires in COVID-19. Study context: Acute-phase and convalescent COVID-19 samples originated in the United States, Italy and Spain.

Trimming removed 4 bases from V and 5 bases from J, with 9 bases in between. Germline V CDR1 and CDR2: SEHNR, FQNEAQ (reference sequence). The CDR3 sequence is 12 residues long. Original analysis: Estimated nucleated cell counts came from reference gene primer amplification. The table came from immunoSEQ multiplex PCR; TCRdb's copy has only in-frame clones and leaves some out. V and J calls and clone size come straight from that table; D and trimming were deduced from the DNA. The sample consists of around 260,000 clones, less than 85% of them appearing once. This receptor was taken from a man between 60 and 75 years old who had recovered from COVID-19. The chain employs TRBV7-9 and TRBJ2-7; D uncertain. The specimen was peripheral blood. Here the CDR3 DNA reads TGTGCCAGCAGCTATTTATCGGACGAGCAGTACTTC. As protein: CASSYLSDEQYF.